The rows below give T cell receptor beta chains drawn from one sample of a study of blood T cell repertoires in COVID-19. Method: immunoSEQ multiplex PCR; TCRdb's copy keeps in-frame clones and lacks some. The sample lists some 250,000 clones; about four fifths were seen once. Sequencing input: peripheral blood. The receptors shown here come from a woman aged 18-29 years with acute or convalescent COVID-19. Both conserved end residues are part of each CDR3. Each record gives: J gene, V gene, D gene, clone size, CDR3 protein, CDR3 DNA. D genes are given only for firm matches. Some rows have no size entry. The others give once, few or many, or a class for an expanded clone.

>TRBJ1-2|TRBV7-2|TRBD1|.
CASSLGQGYGYTF
TGTGCCAGCAGCTTGGGACAGGGGTATGGCTACACCTTC
>TRBJ2-7|TRBV7-2|TRBD2|.
CASSLEPSGRYEQYF
TGTGCCAGCAGCTTAGAGCCCAGCGGGAGATACGAGCAGTACTTC
>TRBJ2-5|TRBV19|.|.
CASSINREETQYF
TGTGCCAGTAGTATAAACAGAGAAGAGACCCAGTACTTC
>TRBJ2-1|TRBV20-1|TRBD1|.
CSASGDRSYNEQFF
TGCAGTGCTAGTGGGGACAGAAGCTACAATGAGCAGTTCTTC
>TRBJ1-1|TRBV6-1|.|.
CASSARTGPLAAEAFF
TGTGCCAGCAGTGCACGAACAGGGCCCCTCGCCGCTGAAGCTTTCTTT
>TRBJ1-2|TRBV7-2|TRBD1|.
CASSPGTGYNGYTF
TGTGCCAGCAGCCCCGGGACAGGGTATAATGGCTACACCTTC
>TRBJ2-5|TRBV7-2|.|once
CASSLARGPETQYF
TGTGCCAGCAGCTTAGCGCGGGGCCCGGAGACCCAGTACTTC
>TRBJ2-3|TRBV11-2|.|.
CASSSVQDNTDTQYF
TGTGCCAGCAGCTCCGTCCAGGATAACACAGATACGCAGTATTTT
>TRBJ1-6|TRBV7-2|.|.
CASEGGASGSPLHF
TGTGCCAGTGAGGGGGGGGCTTCGGGTTCACCCCTCCACTTT
>TRBJ1-1|TRBV7-8|.|.
CASSLDQGRTEAFF
TGTGCCAGCAGCTTAGATCAGGGTCGGACTGAAGCTTTCTTT
>TRBJ2-3|TRBV24-1|TRBD2|.
CATSEGLAGTRDTQYF
TGTGCCACCAGTGAGGGACTAGCGGGAACCAGGGATACGCAGTATTTT
>TRBJ2-7|TRBV29-1|TRBD1|.
CSAGQGMDEQYF
TGCAGCGCCGGACAGGGGATGGACGAGCAGTACTTC
>TRBJ2-1|TRBV4-2|TRBD2|.
CASSQEVAGLEAHEQFF
TGTGCCAGCAGCCAAGAAGTAGCGGGATTAGAGGCCCATGAGCAGTTCTTC
>TRBJ2-7|TRBV3-1/TRBV3-2|TRBD2|.
CASSPRGRNYEQYF
TGTGCCAGCAGCCCCCGCGGGAGAAACTACGAGCAGTACTTC
>TRBJ2-1|TRBV28|.|.
CASSLSGFYNEQFF
TGTGCCAGCAGTTTGTCGGGGTTCTACAATGAGCAGTTCTTC
>TRBJ2-7|TRBV7-2|.|.
CASSYYERSSYEQYF
TGTGCCAGCAGCTACTACGAGAGGAGCTCCTACGAGCAGTACTTC
>TRBJ2-1|TRBV2|.|once
CATALDNEQFF
TGTGCCACCGCGCTCGACAATGAGCAGTTCTTC
>TRBJ2-2|TRBV7-9|.|.
CASSLAVGTGELFF
TGTGCCAGCAGCTTAGCGGTCGGTACCGGGGAGCTGTTTTTT
>TRBJ2-1|TRBV14|TRBD2|once
CASSQERLAGSDEQFF
TGTGCCAGCAGCCAAGAGAGGCTAGCGGGAAGTGATGAGCAGTTCTTC
>TRBJ2-3|TRBV4-3|TRBD2|.
CASSQELGTSGRLGSTDTQYF
TGCGCCAGCAGCCAAGAGTTGGGAACTAGCGGGAGGTTGGGGAGCACAGATACGCAGTATTTT
>TRBJ1-6|TRBV6-4|TRBD1|.
CASSASGTGGSSPLHF
TGTGCCAGCAGTGCCTCCGGGACAGGGGGTTCTTCACCCCTCCACTTT
>TRBJ2-5|TRBV18|.|.
CASSRKQAPEERQETQYF
TGTGCCAGCTCACGCAAACAGGCCCCAGAGGAGCGTCAAGAGACCCAGTACTTC
>TRBJ2-2|TRBV5-4|TRBD1|.
CASSDGQGARTGELFF
TGTGCCAGCAGCGACGGGCAGGGGGCTCGGACCGGGGAGCTGTTTTTT
>TRBJ1-2|TRBV9|TRBD1|.
CASSGPRDRDPILYGYTF
TGTGCCAGCAGCGGGCCCCGGGACAGGGATCCAATACTCTATGGCTACACCTTC